Detailed here is one TCR beta chain. Its antigen is unidentified. The V segment lost 5 bases and the J segment 3 bases; nucleotides outside the gene matches: 12. Per germline, CDR1 MNHEY and CDR2 SVGAGI. CDR3 length: 18 residues. This sample stems from a study of T-cell memory formation after mild COVID-19. Study-level results: Whether day 37 second-wave clones are SARS-CoV-2-specific was not confirmed.

cDNA libraries for TCR alpha and TCR beta, carrying sample barcodes and UMIs, came from 5'RACE with constant-segment primers. TCRdb redid the calling of the 5' RACE reads with MiXCR, one entry per CDR3 protein. The sample includes just over 350,000 distinct CDR3 sequences, approximately 15% of them seen just once. Sequencing was carried out using PBMCs or a T cell subset sorted from them (not recorded which). This TCR was sampled from a man between 18 and 35 years old who had mild COVID-19 (a few samples of this study predate the infection). Cell type and time point are not known. The chain uses TRBV6-5 and TRBJ1-6, with 8 bases identical to TRBD1. CDR3 sequence (DNA): TGTGCCAGCAGTACCAACAGGGTCAGGGGGCTCTATAATTCACCCCTCCACTTT. It translates to CASSTNRVRGLYNSPLHF.